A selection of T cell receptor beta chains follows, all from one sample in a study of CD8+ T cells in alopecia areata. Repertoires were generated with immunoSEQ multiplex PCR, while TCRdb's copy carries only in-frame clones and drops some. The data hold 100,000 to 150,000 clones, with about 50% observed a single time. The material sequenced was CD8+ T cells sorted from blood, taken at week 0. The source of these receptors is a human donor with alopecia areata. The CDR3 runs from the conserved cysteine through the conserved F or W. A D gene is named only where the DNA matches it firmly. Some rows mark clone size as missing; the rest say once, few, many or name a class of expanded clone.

cdr3_aa: CSVEALEETQYF
cdr3_nt: TGCAGCGTTGAGGCGCTAGAAGAGACCCAGTACTTC
clone_size: few
j_call: TRBJ2-5
v_call: TRBV29-1
d_call: -

cdr3_aa: CSVDWDLAGQETQYF
cdr3_nt: TGCAGCGTTGATTGGGACCTAGCGGGGCAAGAGACCCAGTACTTC
clone_size: once
j_call: TRBJ2-5
v_call: TRBV29-1
d_call: TRBD2

cdr3_aa: CASSLTADCIYEQFF
cdr3_nt: TGCGCCAGCAGTCTGACGGCTGACTGTATCTATGAGCAGTTCTTC
clone_size: few
j_call: TRBJ2-1
v_call: TRBV23-1
d_call: -

cdr3_aa: CASSQEDQNYGYTF
cdr3_nt: TGCGCCAGCAGCCAAGAAGACCAAAACTATGGCTACACCTTC
clone_size: -
j_call: TRBJ1-2
v_call: TRBV4-1
d_call: -

cdr3_aa: CASSEAPGTGAGELFF
cdr3_nt: TGTGCCAGCAGTGAAGCGCCAGGGACGGGTGCCGGGGAGCTGTTTTTT
clone_size: many
j_call: TRBJ2-2
v_call: TRBV6-1
d_call: -

cdr3_aa: CASSWDRGYEQYF
cdr3_nt: TGCGCCAGCAGCTGGGACAGGGGCTACGAGCAGTACTTC
clone_size: -
j_call: TRBJ2-7
v_call: TRBV4-3
d_call: TRBD1

cdr3_aa: CASRNRARETQYF
cdr3_nt: TGTGCCAGCAGAAACAGGGCACGTGAGACCCAGTACTTC
clone_size: -
j_call: TRBJ2-5
v_call: TRBV7-8
d_call: -

cdr3_aa: CAITEGTGENEQYF
cdr3_nt: TGTGCCATCACTGAGGGGACAGGGGAAAATGAGCAGTACTTC
clone_size: -
j_call: TRBJ2-7
v_call: TRBV10-3
d_call: TRBD1

cdr3_aa: CASSLDVAYQPQHF
cdr3_nt: TGCGCCAGCAGCTTGGACGTGGCTTACCAGCCCCAGCATTTT
clone_size: once
j_call: TRBJ1-5
v_call: TRBV5-1
d_call: -

cdr3_aa: CASSIPGRGDEQYF
cdr3_nt: TGTGCCAGCAGCATACCGGGTCGAGGGGACGAGCAGTACTTC
clone_size: -
j_call: TRBJ2-7
v_call: TRBV5-6
d_call: -

cdr3_aa: CSVEEVRDRSINEQFF
cdr3_nt: TGCAGCGTTGAAGAAGTAAGGGACAGGTCTATCAATGAGCAGTTCTTC
clone_size: few
j_call: TRBJ2-1
v_call: TRBV29-1
d_call: TRBD1

cdr3_aa: CSVEGTSEGLNNEQFF
cdr3_nt: TGCAGCGTTGAAGGGACTAGCGAAGGCTTGAACAATGAGCAGTTCTTC
clone_size: -
j_call: TRBJ2-1
v_call: TRBV29-1
d_call: TRBD2

cdr3_aa: CASSLGQGGTGELFF
cdr3_nt: TGCGCCAGCAGCCTGGGACAGGGAGGCACCGGGGAGCTGTTTTTT
clone_size: few
j_call: TRBJ2-2
v_call: TRBV5-1
d_call: TRBD1

cdr3_aa: CASSGGYEQYF
cdr3_nt: TGTGCCAGCAGCGGGGGCTACGAGCAGTACTTC
clone_size: once
j_call: TRBJ2-7
v_call: TRBV5-4
d_call: -

cdr3_aa: CASSLGTRLNEQFF
cdr3_nt: TGTGCCAGCAGCTTAGGGACTAGGTTGAATGAGCAGTTCTTC
clone_size: -
j_call: TRBJ2-1
v_call: TRBV5-6
d_call: TRBD2

cdr3_aa: CASSLQGFLDEQYF
cdr3_nt: TGTGCCAGCAGCCTACAGGGTTTTTTGGACGAGCAGTACTTC
clone_size: -
j_call: TRBJ2-7
v_call: TRBV13
d_call: -

cdr3_aa: CASSPGQGRNTIYF
cdr3_nt: TGTGCCAGCAGCCCCGGACAGGGTAGAAACACCATATATTTT
clone_size: few
j_call: TRBJ1-3
v_call: TRBV11-2
d_call: TRBD1

cdr3_aa: CASSPTAMNTEAFF
cdr3_nt: TGTGCCAGCAGTCCTACAGCGATGAACACTGAAGCTTTCTTT
clone_size: -
j_call: TRBJ1-1
v_call: TRBV6-5
d_call: -

cdr3_aa: CAWSVDRDTEAFF
cdr3_nt: TGTGCCTGGAGTGTTGACAGGGACACTGAAGCTTTCTTT
clone_size: -
j_call: TRBJ1-1
v_call: TRBV30
d_call: TRBD1

cdr3_aa: CASSSGLGEQFF
cdr3_nt: TGTGCCAGCAGCTCAGGGCTGGGAGAGCAGTTCTTC
clone_size: -
j_call: TRBJ2-1
v_call: TRBV6-5
d_call: -

cdr3_aa: CASSFPGPYTPYEQYF
cdr3_nt: TGTGCCAGCAGCTTTCCGGGGCCCTATACCCCCTACGAGCAGTACTTC
clone_size: -
j_call: TRBJ2-7
v_call: TRBV7-9
d_call: -

cdr3_aa: CASRAGETEQFF
cdr3_nt: TGTGCCAGCAGAGCAGGGGAAACGGAGCAGTTCTTC
clone_size: -
j_call: TRBJ2-1
v_call: TRBV25-1
d_call: -

cdr3_aa: CASSRLDGGRGTGELFF
cdr3_nt: TGCGCCAGCAGCCGCCTGGATGGGGGGCGCGGGACCGGGGAGCTGTTTTTT
clone_size: few
j_call: TRBJ2-2
v_call: TRBV4-3
d_call: -

cdr3_aa: CASSSTGINYGYTF
cdr3_nt: TGTGCCAGCAGCTCCACAGGGATAAACTATGGCTACACCTTC
clone_size: once
j_call: TRBJ1-2
v_call: TRBV7-9
d_call: -